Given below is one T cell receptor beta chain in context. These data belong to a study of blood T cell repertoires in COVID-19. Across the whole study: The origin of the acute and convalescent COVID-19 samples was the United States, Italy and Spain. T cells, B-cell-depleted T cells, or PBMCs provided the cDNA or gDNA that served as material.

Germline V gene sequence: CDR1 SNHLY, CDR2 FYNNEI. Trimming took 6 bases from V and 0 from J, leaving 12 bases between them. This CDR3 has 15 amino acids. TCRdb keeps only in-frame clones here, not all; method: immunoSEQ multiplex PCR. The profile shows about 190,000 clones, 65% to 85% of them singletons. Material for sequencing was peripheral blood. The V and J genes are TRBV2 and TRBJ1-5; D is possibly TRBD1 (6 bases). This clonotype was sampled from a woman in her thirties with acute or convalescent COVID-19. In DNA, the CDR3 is TGTGCCAGCAGGGGGGGGGCTTATAGCAATCAGCCCCAGCATTTT. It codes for CASRGGAYSNQPQHF.